The sequence of this T cell receptor beta chain was determined in a study of T cells in Graves' hyperthyroidism and ophthalmopathy. CDR1 MDHEN and CDR2 SYDVKM come from the germline V gene. The germline V and J ends were trimmed by 2 bases and 7 bases, with 9 bases remaining between them. The CDR3 loop spans 13 amino acids. This clonotype occurred many times. Regions amplified from RNA transcripts were the TCR beta CDR3 regions. The TCR CDR3 first-round RT-PCR relied on the HTBI primer set. From the multiplex PCR reads, TCRdb called clonotypes with MiXCR, one entry per CDR3 protein. The data show hundreds of thousands of distinct CDR3 sequences, roughly 14% seen once.

The clonotype comes from a man aged 18 to 30 with Graves' ophthalmopathy. This chain links TRBV28 with TRBJ2-1; possible D gene TRBD1, 5 bases. The sequenced sample consisted of blood. In nucleotides, the CDR3 is TGTGCCAGCAGTTTACAGGGTAGAAATGAGCAGTTCTTC. Amino acids: CASSLQGRNEQFF.